Included here is one T cell receptor (beta chain) sequence, with context. Assay: immunoSEQ multiplex PCR; the TCRdb copy retains only in-frame clones and omits some. The sample has hundreds of thousands of clones; more than 80% are singletons. The sample comes from a study of blood T cell repertoires in COVID-19. In the study overall: T cells, B-cell-depleted T cells, or PBMCs provided the cDNA or gDNA that served as material.

Participants came from about two dozen US areas, aged roughly 18 to 95 years. The TCR comes from a man in his late teens or twenties who had recovered from COVID-19. Input material: PBMCs or T cells enriched from blood (not recorded which).

CDR3 residues: CSASQLVRTDTQYF. As DNA, the CDR3 is TGCAGTGCTAGTCAACTAGTACGCACAGATACGCAGTATTTT. The V call is TRBV20-1, the J call TRBJ2-3; TRBD2 might be the D (5 bases). Germline values: CDR1 DFQATT, CDR2 SNEGSKA (reference sequence). This CDR3 is built from 14 residues. V lost 3 bases to trimming and J lost 1 base, with 11 bases between them.